Described below is a single T cell receptor (beta chain) sequence and its context. Participants' reported clinical history set cohort assignment. Recovery meant two consecutive negative NP/OP PCR tests, professional clearance, or resolved symptoms. This CDR3 has 16 residues. The germline gives CDR1 SGHTA, CDR2 FQGNSA. V gave up 1 base and J gave up 14 bases, with 21 bases separating them. The data were obtained in a study of blood T cell repertoires in COVID-19. Clones were sequenced by immunoSEQ multiplex PCR, and TCRdb holds only the in-frame ones, with some missing. In the table there are roughly 300,000 clones, less than 90% of which are singletons.

The sequence came from a woman in her thirties who had recovered from COVID-19. Sequenced sample: PBMCs or T cells enriched from blood (not recorded which). The chain couples TRBV7-2 to TRBJ1-6; D unresolved. The CDR3 bases are TGTGCCAGCAGCTTAGAGCTTTACACCCCCTGGGAGGCCCTCCACTTT. It yields the protein CASSLELYTPWEALHF.